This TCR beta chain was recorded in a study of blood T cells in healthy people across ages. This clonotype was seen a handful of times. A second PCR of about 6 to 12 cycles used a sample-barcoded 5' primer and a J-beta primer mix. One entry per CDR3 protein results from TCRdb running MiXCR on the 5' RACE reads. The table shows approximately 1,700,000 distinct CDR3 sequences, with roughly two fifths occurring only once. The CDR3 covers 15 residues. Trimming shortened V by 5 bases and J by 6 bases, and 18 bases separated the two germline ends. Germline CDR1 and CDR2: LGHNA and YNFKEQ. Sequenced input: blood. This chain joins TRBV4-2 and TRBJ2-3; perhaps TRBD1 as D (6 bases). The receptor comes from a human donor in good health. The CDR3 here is CASSKKKGGGDTQYF. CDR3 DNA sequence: TGTGCCAGCAGCAAAAAAAAGGGTGGGGGCGATACGCAGTATTTT.